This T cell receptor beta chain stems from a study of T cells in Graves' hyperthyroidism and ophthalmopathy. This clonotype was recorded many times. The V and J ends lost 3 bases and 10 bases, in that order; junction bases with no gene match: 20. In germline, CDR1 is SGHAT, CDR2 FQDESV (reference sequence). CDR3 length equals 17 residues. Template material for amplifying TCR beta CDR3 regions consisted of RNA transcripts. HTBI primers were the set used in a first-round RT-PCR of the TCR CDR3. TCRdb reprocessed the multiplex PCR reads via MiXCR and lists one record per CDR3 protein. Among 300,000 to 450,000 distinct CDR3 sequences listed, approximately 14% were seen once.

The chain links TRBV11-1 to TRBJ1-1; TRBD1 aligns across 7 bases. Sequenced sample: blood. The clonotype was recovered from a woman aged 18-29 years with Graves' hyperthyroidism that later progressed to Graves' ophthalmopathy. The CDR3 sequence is CASSLSTSGQPAYRAFF. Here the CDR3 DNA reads TGTGCCAGCAGCTTGTCGACGTCGGGACAGCCAGCGTACCGAGCTTTCTTT.